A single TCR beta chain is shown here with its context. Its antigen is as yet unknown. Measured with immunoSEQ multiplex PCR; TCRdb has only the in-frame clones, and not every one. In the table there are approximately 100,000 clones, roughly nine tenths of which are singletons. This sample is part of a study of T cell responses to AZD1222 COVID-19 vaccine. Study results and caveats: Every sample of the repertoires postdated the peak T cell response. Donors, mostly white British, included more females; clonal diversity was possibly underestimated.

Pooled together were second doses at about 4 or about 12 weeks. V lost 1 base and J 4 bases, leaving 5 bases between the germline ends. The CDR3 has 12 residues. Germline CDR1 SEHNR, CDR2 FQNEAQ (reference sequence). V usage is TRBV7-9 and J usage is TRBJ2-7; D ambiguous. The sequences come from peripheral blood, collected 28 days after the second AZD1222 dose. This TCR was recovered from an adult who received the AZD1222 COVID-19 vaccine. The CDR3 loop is CASSLVSYEQYF. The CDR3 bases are TGTGCCAGCAGCTTAGTATCGTACGAGCAGTACTTC.